This T cell receptor beta chain was found in a study of early stage breast cancer tumors. Each sample had two DNA replicates, about 0.47 ug blood or about 1.5 ug tissue. Sequenced by immunoSEQ multiplex PCR; TCRdb stores in-frame clones only, minus some. This sample carries some 58,000 clones, 70% to 80% of them seen once, and the ten largest clones take about 3.7%. The sequenced material came from blood. This receptor was taken from a person between 30 and 45 years old with breast cancer.

In nucleotides, the CDR3 is TGTGCCAGCAGCTTGACCACCTATGGCTACACCTTC. Translating gives CASSLTTYGYTF. V usage is TRBV5-6 and J usage is TRBJ1-2; D uncertain. Trimming pared 1 base from V and 4 bases from J, leaving 5 bases between. This CDR3 contains 12 residues. CDR1 SGHDT and CDR2 YYEEEE come from the germline V gene.